Reported below is one T cell receptor beta chain. The CDR3 is 13 amino acids. CDR1 is SGHTA, CDR2 FQGNSA, per germline. This sample was included in a study of CD4 and CD8 cells across lung adenocarcinoma regions. TCRdb ran MiXCR on the PCR reads and lists one entry per CDR3 protein. This table holds some 11,000 distinct CDR3 sequences, approximately 50% found once. Localized lung adenocarcinoma, a non-small cell lung cancer, affected the donors. Sequenced material: CD8+ T cells from the margin of a lung tumor. The chain combines TRBV7-2 with TRBJ2-1; tentatively, D is TRBD2 (6 bases). The J call is doubtful: the DNA matches TRBJ2-5 better. This receptor was taken from a male donor with lung adenocarcinoma. The CD4 and CD8 labels of this study may be unreliable. The CDR3 sequence: CASSIAVGETQYF. DNA of the CDR3: TGTGCCAGCAGTATAGCGGTTGGGGAGACCCAGTACTTC.